This T cell receptor beta chain stems from a study of T cells in Graves' hyperthyroidism and ophthalmopathy. Findings and caveats of the study: The authors' 13 V-J model separated ophthalmopathy from stable hyperthyroidism.

V shed 8 bases and J shed 1 base, with 9 bases lying between them. Germline assignment: CDR1 DFQATT and CDR2 SNEGSKA (reference sequence). The length of the CDR3 is 13 residues. This clonotype occurred many times. Its antigen remains unknown. RNA transcripts served as the template for amplifying TCR beta CDR3 regions. HTBI primers were the set used in a first-round RT-PCR of the TCR CDR3. TCRdb redid the calling of the multiplex PCR reads with MiXCR, one entry per CDR3 protein. Of some 550,000 distinct CDR3 sequences in the sample, less than 25% are singletons; the top ten hold 26%. Over 18 months, lack of ophthalmopathy progression marked Graves' hyperthyroidism as stable. Patients showing uncontrolled infection, other autoimmune disease, pregnancy or lactation were ineligible. The study based diagnoses on clinical symptoms, serum thyroxine and TRAb, thyroid ultrasound and orbital computed tomography.

The sequenced sample consisted of blood. The chain joins TRBV20-1 to TRBJ2-6; weak D call: TRBD2 (6 bases). This clonotype was obtained from a man aged 18 to 29 with Graves' hyperthyroidism. Written as DNA, the CDR3 is TGCAGTTGCCGGGGGTCTGGGGCCAACGTCCTGACTTTC. Encoded protein: CSCRGSGANVLTF.